These 32 T cell receptor beta chains were all obtained from the same sample, sequenced in a study of blood T cells in healthy people across ages. It was with a sample-barcoded 5' primer and a J-beta primer mix that a second PCR of roughly 7 to 12 cycles was run. TCRdb re-called the 5' RACE reads through MiXCR, storing one row per CDR3 protein. The table lists some 1,000,000 distinct CDR3 sequences, around 25% of them singletons. These records were also assigned to another study, of T cells of mothers and their children.

The sample taken for sequencing was blood. The receptors derive from a girl aged 2 to 9 in good health.

This clonotype has more than one count but fewer than ten. The chain links TRBV20-1 to TRBJ2-3; no definite D call. Germline loops: CDR1 DFQATT, CDR2 SNEGSKA (reference sequence). V was cut by 5 bases and J by 0 bases, with 18 bases left in between. The CDR3 spans 16 residues. CDR3 sequence: CSAWGTEGTSTDTQYF. In DNA form, the CDR3 reads TGCAGTGCTTGGGGAACAGAAGGTACTAGCACAGATACGCAGTATTTT.

This chain uses TRBV4-1 with TRBJ2-2; D remains unclear. Trimming removed 0 bases at V and 2 bases at J, with 4 bases between. The CDR3 consists of 14 residues. The V gene's germline CDR1 is MGHRA and CDR2 YSYEKL. The CDR3, as DNA: TGCGCCAGCAGCCAAGAGCCCAACACCGGGGAGCTGTTTTTT. This encodes CASSQEPNTGELFF.

The chain has TRBV2 and TRBJ2-2, with unresolved D. Germline CDR1 and CDR2: SNHLY and FYNNEI. V lost 7 bases to trimming and J lost 6 bases, with 9 bases between them. The CDR3 contains 12 residues. CDR3 amino acids: CASTDPPGELFF. The DNA for the CDR3 is TGTGCCAGCACCGACCCCCCCGGGGAGCTGTTTTTT.

This clonotype was recorded a few times. The J gene is TRBJ1-2, the V gene TRBV4-1, with a tentative D call TRBD1 (6 bases). With 1 base removed from V and 1 base from J, the gap between germline ends came to 10 bases. CDR1 MGHRA and CDR2 YSYEKL come from the germline V gene. This CDR3 is built from 15 residues. In DNA, the CDR3 is TGCGCCAGCAGCCAAGGGACAGAACGTAACTATGGCTACACCTTC. Translated, it gives CASSQGTERNYGYTF.

V is TRBV7-2 and J is TRBJ2-7; D gene ambiguous. CDR1 is SGHTA and CDR2 is FQGNSA in the germline V gene. V lost 5 bases to trimming and J lost 3 bases, with 11 bases between them. The CDR3 contains 13 residues. CDR3 region: CASSRRKDYEQYF. The CDR3 nucleotides are TGTGCCAGCAGCCGCAGAAAAGACTACGAGCAGTACTTC. Filled out from reference TRBV7-2 and TRBJ2-7, the complete variable domain reads GAGVSQSPSNKVTEKGKDVELRCDPISGHTALYWYRQSLGQGLEFLIYFQGNSAPDKSGLPSDRFSAERTGGSVSTLTIQRTQQEDSAVYLCASSRRKDYEQYFGPGTRLTVT.

This sequence joins TRBV3-1 and TRBJ2-7, with a possible D match to TRBD2 (5 bases). The CDR3 is 13 residues long. V gave up 5 bases and J gave up 7 bases, with 15 bases separating them. Germline values: CDR1 LGHDT, CDR2 YNNKEL (reference sequence). CDR3 coding DNA: TGTGCCAGCAGCAACACTAGATCGGGTGAGCAGTACTTC. Translated, it gives CASSNTRSGEQYF.

In this sample, this clonotype turned up a few times. V usage is TRBV6-8 and J usage is TRBJ1-4; the D gene is possibly TRBD1 (5 bases). CDR3 length: 14 residues. Germline V gene lookup returns CDR1 MNHGY and CDR2 SAAAGT. The germline V and J ends were trimmed by 7 bases and 11 bases, with 20 bases remaining between them. CDR3 DNA: TGTGCCAGCACCCAGGGAGTTTCGGTGAAGAAACTGTTTTTT. This translates into CASTQGVSVKKLFF.

This clonotype was counted a single time. The chain joins TRBV5-1 to TRBJ1-1, with D tentatively TRBD1 (6 bases). Trimming stripped 4 bases from V and 1 base from J, with 11 bases between. The CDR3 is 14 residues long. The germline V gene encodes CDR1 SGHRS and CDR2 YFSETQ. CDR3 coding DNA: TGCGCCAGCAGCGCCGACAGGACGAACACTGAAGCTTTCTTT. Its translation: CASSADRTNTEAFF.

Ten or more counts support this clonotype. This chain connects TRBV6-2 or TRBV6-3 to TRBJ2-1, with TRBD2 matching over 8 bases. CDR1 and CDR2 from the germline V gene are MNHEY and SVGEGT. The CDR3 has 14 amino acids. After removal of 7 bases from V and 7 bases from J, the junction contained 9 bases not matched to a gene. CDR3 sequence (DNA): TGTGCCAGCACGACGGGGGGGGTCAGTAATGAGCAGTTCTTC. Its protein product is CASTTGGVSNEQFF.

CDR3 DNA sequence: TGCGCCAGCAGCCTAACGACAGGCGGAGGGACTGAAGCTTTCTTT. It is translated as CASSLTTGGGTEAFF. J is TRBJ1-1 and V is TRBV5-1; D possibly corresponds to TRBD1 (6 bases). This CDR3 has 15 amino acids. V shed 4 bases and J shed 5 bases, with 18 bases lying between them. Germline V CDR1 and CDR2: SGHRS, YFSETQ.

This clonotype has more than one count but fewer than ten. The genes are TRBV20-1 and TRBJ2-3, with TRBD2 as a possible D gene (5 bases). Trimming took 6 bases from V and 2 from J, leaving 15 bases between them. Germline CDR1 DFQATT, CDR2 SNEGSKA (reference sequence). CDR3 size: 14 residues. The CDR3 sequence is CSAIREGLTDTQYF. The CDR3, as DNA: TGCAGTGCCATAAGGGAAGGACTCACAGATACGCAGTATTTT.

This chain uses TRBV7-2 with TRBJ2-7; unclear D gene. The tail of the sequence fits TRBJ2-5 better, so the J call may be wrong. The germline V gene has CDR1 SGHTA and CDR2 FQGNSA. The CDR3 consists of 14 residues. The CDR3 here is CASSLAPSQETQYF. DNA for the CDR3: TGTGCCAGCAGCTTAGCGCCAAGCCAAGAGACCCAGTACTTC.

This clonotype was observed a few times. The genes are TRBV12-5 and TRBJ1-5; D unresolved. CDR1 is LGHNT, CDR2 FRNRAP, per germline. The CDR3 runs 12 residues. The V gene lost 3 bases and the J gene lost 5 bases, with 5 bases spanning the gap. As DNA, the CDR3 is TGTGCTAGTGGTTTACCCGATCAGCCCCAGCATTTT. This sequence encodes CASGLPDQPQHF.

This clonotype turned up a few times. The rearrangement uses TRBV19 and TRBJ2-5, with TRBD1 identical over 11 bases. Trimming removed 2 bases from V and 3 bases from J; junction bases left unmatched: 5. The germline V gene has CDR1 LNHDA and CDR2 SQIVND (reference sequence). There are 16 residues in the CDR3. The DNA for the CDR3 is TGTGCCAGTAGTATATCGCCGGGACAGGGGGAAGAGACCCAGTACTTC. Protein: CASSISPGQGEETQYF.

This chain links TRBV6-5 with TRBJ1-1, with D uncertain. V dropped 5 bases and J dropped 5 bases, with 24 bases sitting between them. Germline V CDR1 and CDR2: MNHEY, SVGAGI. The CDR3 loop spans 17 amino acids. Here the CDR3 reads CASSTLSSTSSKTEAFF. For the CDR3, the DNA is TGTGCCAGCAGTACCCTGAGTTCTACCTCTTCGAAAACTGAAGCTTTCTTT.

This clonotype was seen a few times. In DNA, the CDR3 is TGCAGCGTGAGTAGCGGGTTCACAGATACGCAGTATTTT. The encoded protein is CSVSSGFTDTQYF. The rearrangement links TRBV29-1 to TRBJ2-3; 7 nucleotides line up with TRBD2. V was pared by 6 bases and J by 2 bases, with 5 bases of the junction left unmatched. This CDR3 region has 13 residues. Germline CDR1 and CDR2: SQVTM and ANQGSEA.

This clonotype has more than one count but fewer than ten. V gene TRBV29-1 combines with J gene TRBJ2-1; D possibly matches TRBD1 or TRBD2 (7 bases each). V was cut by 7 bases and J by 3 bases, with 13 bases left in between. The CDR3 sequence is 13 residues long. Germline CDR1 is SQVTM and CDR2 is ANQGSEA. CDR3 protein: CSEGAGDYNEQFF. The DNA for the CDR3 is TGCAGCGAGGGGGCGGGAGACTACAATGAGCAGTTCTTC.

V and J are TRBV11-2 and TRBJ2-2, with D perhaps matching TRBD2 (6 bases). Trimming shortened V by 6 bases and J by 12 bases, and 20 bases separated the two germline ends. Germline-derived CDR1 and CDR2 are SGHAT and FQNNGV. The CDR3 loop spans 14 amino acids. DNA for the CDR3: TGTGCCAGCAGTAACAGAGTCCAGCGGGTGCAGCTGTTTTTT. It codes for CASSNRVQRVQLFF. The full variable domain, with the rest looked up from reference TRBV11-2 and TRBJ2-2, is EAGVAQSPRYKIIEKRQSVAFWCNPISGHATLYWYQQILGQGPKLLIQFQNNGVVDDSQLPKDRFSAERLKGVDSTLKIQPAKLEDSAVYLCASSNRVQRVQLFFGEGSRLTVL.

This clonotype was counted only a few times. An end of the junction differs from the germline gene, which may be a read error. CDR3 DNA: TGTGCCAGCAGCTTAACCGCGGAGATCCAGTACTTC. Translating gives CASSLTAEIQYF. V and J are TRBV7-2 and TRBJ2-5; D unclear. Germline V gene sequence: CDR1 SGHTA, CDR2 FQGNSA. This CDR3 has 12 amino acids.

This sequence joins TRBV7-2 and TRBJ2-5, with D uncertain. Germline CDR1 and CDR2: SGHTA and FQGNSA. Between the trimmed V and J ends, which lost 6 bases and 1 base, there was a span of 9 bases. There are 13 residues in the CDR3. The CDR3 loop reads CASRGFPQETQYF. Written as DNA, the CDR3 is TGTGCCAGCAGGGGATTTCCCCAAGAGACCCAGTACTTC.

The V call is TRBV28, the J call TRBJ2-7; 12 bases match TRBD2. The V gene's germline CDR1 is MDHEN and CDR2 SYDVKM. With V trimmed by 5 bases and J by 1 base, 15 bases remained unmatched. The length of the CDR3 is 19 residues. CDR3 protein: CASSPLGLAGPVHSYEQYF. For the CDR3, the DNA is TGTGCCAGCAGTCCGCTGGGACTAGCGGGTCCCGTCCATTCCTACGAGCAGTACTTC.

This clonotype was picked up a small number of times. This chain joins TRBV6-5 and TRBJ2-5; D ambiguous. The J call is in doubt because the DNA end fits TRBJ2-7 better. Germline CDR1 is MNHEY and CDR2 is SVGAGI. The CDR3 has 13 amino acids. CDR3 residues: CASSYGQPYEQYF. As DNA, the CDR3 is TGTGCCAGCAGTTACGGTCAGCCCTACGAGCAGTACTTC.

V is TRBV28 and J is TRBJ2-6; maybe TRBD2 (5 bases). The V gene lost 6 bases and the J gene lost 4 bases, with 13 bases spanning the gap. CDR1 and CDR2 from the germline V gene are MDHEN and SYDVKM. The CDR3 spans 15 residues. CDR3 loop: CASRPYGRGANVLTF. CDR3 in DNA: TGTGCCAGCAGGCCTTATGGGAGAGGGGCCAACGTCCTGACTTTC. Looking up the rest from reference TRBV28 and TRBJ2-6 gives the full variable domain: DVKVTQSSRYLVKRTGEKVFLECVQDMDHENMFWYRQDPGLGLRLIYFSYDVKMKEKGDIPEGYSVSREKKERFSLILESASTNQTSMYLCASRPYGRGANVLTFGAGSRLTVL.

V and J are TRBV3-1 and TRBJ2-7; no clear D. Germline loops: CDR1 LGHDT, CDR2 YNNKEL (reference sequence). CDR3 size: 13 residues. Trimming removed 2 bases from V and 3 bases from J, with 8 bases in between. The CDR3 spells CASSQYEYYEQYF. The CDR3 DNA sequence: TGTGCCAGCAGCCAATACGAGTACTACGAGCAGTACTTC.

A few counts support this clonotype. The genes are TRBV20-1 and TRBJ2-5; D is unresolved. TRBJ2-1 matches the DNA end more closely, so the J call is doubtful. There are 13 residues in the CDR3. The V gene's germline CDR1 is DFQATT and CDR2 SNEGSKA (reference sequence). DNA of the CDR3: TGCAGTGCTAGATGGCGATTCGACAATGAGCAGTTCTTC. Amino acid sequence: CSARWRFDNEQFF.

The chain couples TRBV12-3 or TRBV12-4 to TRBJ2-5, with D unclear. V was cut by 3 bases and J by 1 base, with 9 bases left in between. The CDR3 runs to 14 residues. The CDR3 here is CASSFVLGQETQYF. Written as DNA, the CDR3 is TGTGCCAGCAGTTTCGTGTTAGGCCAAGAGACCCAGTACTTC.

The J gene is TRBJ2-1, the V gene TRBV29-1; 12 bases line up with TRBD2. The CDR3 runs to 15 residues. CDR1 and CDR2 (germline): SQVTM, ANQGSEA. The junction had 12 bases not matched to a gene; V was cut back by 7 bases and J by 8 bases. The CDR3 DNA reads TGCAGCGCTTCACCCTCCCCTAGCGGGGGGGATGAGCAGTTCTTC. It translates to CSASPSPSGGDEQFF.

This clonotype came up many times. The V and J genes are TRBV6-5 and TRBJ2-2, with no clear D. The length of the CDR3 is 16 residues. The V and J ends lost 7 bases and 2 bases respectively, with 17 bases between them. Germline CDR1 reads MNHEY; CDR2 reads SVGAGI. CDR3 in DNA: TGTGCCAGCAAAAACGTCCAGGTTGGAAACACCGGGGAGCTGTTTTTT. Protein sequence: CASKNVQVGNTGELFF.

The chain combines TRBV12-3 or TRBV12-4 with TRBJ2-7, with D perhaps being TRBD1 or TRBD2 (5 bases each). The V end was cut by 8 bases, the J end by 5 bases, with 13 bases between. The CDR3 spans 12 residues. The CDR3 loop reads CASSGRDDEQYF. The CDR3 nucleotides are TGTGCCAGCTCAGGACGGGACGACGAGCAGTACTTC.

Written as DNA, the CDR3 is TGTGCTAGTGTCTTTCAAGAGGATGGGACTGAAGCTTTCTTT. Protein sequence: CASVFQEDGTEAFF. The gene calls are TRBV12-5 and TRBJ1-1, with D unresolved. The V gene's germline CDR1 is LGHNT and CDR2 FRNRAP. The CDR3 is made up of 14 amino acids. Between the trimmed V and J ends, which lost 7 bases and 5 bases, there was a span of 17 bases.

This sequence joins TRBV12-3 or TRBV12-4 and TRBJ2-7; possible D gene TRBD2, 5 bases. Trimming cost V 3 bases and J 5 bases, with 11 bases left between them. The CDR3 runs 13 residues. The CDR3 sequence: CASSFQIGDEQYF. DNA of the CDR3: TGTGCCAGCAGTTTTCAAATCGGGGACGAGCAGTACTTC.

This clonotype was observed a handful of times. The chain links TRBV12-3 or TRBV12-4 to TRBJ2-1, with D possibly TRBD2 on 6 matching bases. V was trimmed by 4 bases and J by 6 bases, leaving 16 bases between them. This CDR3 spans 15 amino acids. Here the CDR3 reads CASSSWGLPSNEQFF. The DNA of the CDR3 is TGTGCCAGCAGTTCATGGGGACTGCCTTCCAATGAGCAGTTCTTC.